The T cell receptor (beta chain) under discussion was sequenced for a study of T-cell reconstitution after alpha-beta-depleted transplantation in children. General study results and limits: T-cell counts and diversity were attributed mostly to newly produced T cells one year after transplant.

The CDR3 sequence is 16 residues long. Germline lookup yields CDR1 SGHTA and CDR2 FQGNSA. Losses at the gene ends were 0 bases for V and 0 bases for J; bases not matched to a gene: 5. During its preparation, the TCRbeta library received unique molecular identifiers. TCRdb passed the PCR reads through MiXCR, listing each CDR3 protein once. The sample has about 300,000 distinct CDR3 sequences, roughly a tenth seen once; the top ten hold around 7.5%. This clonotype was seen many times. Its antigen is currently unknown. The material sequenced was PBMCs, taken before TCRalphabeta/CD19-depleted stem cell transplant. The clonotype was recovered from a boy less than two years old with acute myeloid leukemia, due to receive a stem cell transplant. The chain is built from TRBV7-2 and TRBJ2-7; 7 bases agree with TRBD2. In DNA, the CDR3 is TGTGCCAGCAGCTTAGCCACTAGCGTACGCTCCTACGAGCAGTACTTC. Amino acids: CASSLATSVRSYEQYF.